A single sample is the source of the 20 T cell receptor beta chains below, sequenced in a study of blood T cell repertoires in COVID-19. Libraries were prepared by immunoSEQ multiplex PCR; TCRdb keeps only in-frame clonotypes and omits some of them. This table has approximately 270,000 clones, about 79% appearing once. Material for sequencing was peripheral blood. These receptors were taken from a man older than 75 with acute or convalescent COVID-19.

The chain is built from TRBV7-2 and TRBJ1-2; D possibly corresponds to TRBD1 (6 bases). This CDR3 contains 15 residues. Trimming removed 1 base at V and 6 bases at J, with 15 bases between. From germline, CDR1 is SGHTA and CDR2 FQGNSA. CDR3 protein: CASSLGQGWKNGYTF. The CDR3 coding sequence is TGTGCCAGCAGCTTAGGCCAGGGGTGGAAGAATGGCTACACCTTC.

The sample holds one count of this clone. V is TRBV5-4 and J is TRBJ1-2, with a tentative D call TRBD1 (5 bases). Germline loops: CDR1 SGHNT, CDR2 YYREEE (reference sequence). This CDR3 is 16 amino acids long. V was clipped by 1 base and J by 7 bases, with 20 bases between them. CDR3 in DNA: TGTGCCAGCAGCTTGTCCCCAGGGCAGGGAGGCTTTGGCTACACCTTC. Residues: CASSLSPGQGGFGYTF.

J is TRBJ1-4 and V is TRBV5-1; a weak D match, TRBD1 (5 bases). From germline, CDR1 is SGHRS and CDR2 YFSETQ. The ends were cut back, 0 bases at V and 4 bases at J, with 10 bases in the middle. This CDR3 region has 15 residues. The CDR3 DNA sequence: TGCGCCAGCAGCTTGGGCAGGGCCCTTAATGAAAAACTGTTTTTT. It codes for CASSLGRALNEKLFF.

This chain's CDR3 is CATSDFGQSTDTQYF. CDR3 in DNA: TGTGCCACCAGTGACTTCGGACAGAGCACAGATACGCAGTATTTT. The rearrangement joins TRBV24-1 to TRBJ2-3; possibly TRBD1 for D (6 bases). The CDR3 is 15 amino acids. Germline-derived CDR1 and CDR2 are KGHDR and SFDVKD. Trimming shortened V by 4 bases and J by 0 bases, and 10 bases separated the two germline ends.

This chain connects TRBV27 to TRBJ1-5; no definite D call. Germline CDR1 MNHEY, CDR2 SMNVEV (reference sequence). This CDR3 comprises 11 residues. Trimming took off 5 bases at V and 12 bases at J, with 11 bases between the two ends. The CDR3 nucleotides are TGTGCCAGCAGTGGCCATGATGGCCAGCATTTT. Protein: CASSGHDGQHF.

V is TRBV6-5 and J is TRBJ1-5; no clear D gene. Germline V CDR1 and CDR2: MNHEY, SVGAGI. The V end was cut by 2 bases, the J end by 3 bases, with 11 bases between. The CDR3 is 15 amino acids. CDR3 nucleotide sequence: TGTGCCAGCAGTTACAGAGGCGGCATCAATCAGCCCCAGCATTTT. Translation gives CASSYRGGINQPQHF.

This rearrangement joins TRBV9 to TRBJ1-4; tentative D call: TRBD1 (6 bases). V lost 5 bases, J lost 10 bases, and 24 bases lay in between. This CDR3 has 16 residues. The germline V gene has CDR1 SGDLS and CDR2 YYNGEE. This chain's CDR3 is CASSITGSEGIGKLFF. CDR3 nucleotide sequence: TGTGCCAGCAGTATAACAGGGAGTGAGGGGATAGGAAAACTGTTTTTT.

V and J are TRBV24-1 and TRBJ2-1, with 8 bases that match TRBD2. Germline V gene sequence: CDR1 KGHDR, CDR2 SFDVKD. The V and J ends lost 3 bases and 8 bases, in that order; junction bases with no gene match: 8. The CDR3 runs 15 residues. The CDR3 spells CATSDTGGPLDEQFF. CDR3 bases: TGTGCCACCAGTGATACGGGAGGGCCGTTAGATGAGCAGTTCTTC.

V is TRBV6-5 and J is TRBJ2-1; a weak D match, TRBD2 (5 bases). The CDR3 consists of 15 residues. The germline V gene encodes CDR1 MNHEY and CDR2 SVGAGI. Trimming took off 4 bases at V and 2 bases at J, with 12 bases between the two ends. In DNA form, the CDR3 reads TGTGCCAGCAGTTCAGCTAGCAGCGCCTACAATGAGCAGTTCTTC. This codes for CASSSASSAYNEQFF.

The chain uses TRBV29-1 and TRBJ1-1; the D gene is possibly TRBD1 (5 bases). Germline V gene data show CDR1 as SQVTM and CDR2 as ANQGSEA. The germline V and J ends were trimmed by 6 bases and 4 bases, with 12 bases remaining between them. The CDR3 totals 12 residues. This CDR3 is CSVSTVVTEAFF. CDR3 sequence (DNA): TGCAGCGTCTCGACAGTGGTCACTGAAGCTTTCTTT.

This clone was seen a handful of times. V and J are TRBV28 and TRBJ1-2, with TRBD1 matching over 8 bases. The length of the CDR3 is 16 residues. V shed 6 bases and J 4 bases; nucleotides not matched to a gene: 13. The V gene's germline CDR1 is MDHEN and CDR2 SYDVKM. This chain's CDR3 is CASSYPDRGSGYGYTF. The CDR3 DNA sequence: TGTGCCAGCAGCTACCCAGACAGGGGATCAGGCTATGGCTACACCTTC.

The chain employs TRBV14 and TRBJ1-1; D is uncertain. There are 11 residues in the CDR3. V gave up 4 bases and J gave up 3 bases, with 3 bases separating them. Germline lookup yields CDR1 SGHDN and CDR2 FVKESK. CDR3 in amino acids: CASSPYTEAFF. Here the CDR3 DNA reads TGTGCCAGCAGCCCCTACACTGAAGCTTTCTTT.

About this clone: The sample carries other DNA sequences with the same CDR3. CDR3 DNA: TGCGCCAGCAGCTTGCCCAAAGACAGGTTCCTTATTGAGCAGTTCTTC. It is translated as CASSLPKDRFLIEQFF. This sequence joins TRBV5-1 and TRBJ2-1, with TRBD1 as a possible D gene (6 bases). The germline V and J ends were trimmed by 1 base and 9 bases, with 20 bases remaining between them. CDR3 length: 16 amino acids. Germline CDR1 and CDR2: SGHRS and YFSETQ.

The chain couples TRBV4-1 to TRBJ1-5; 7 bases map to TRBD1. The CDR3 has 16 amino acids. V shed 0 bases and J 3 bases; nucleotides not matched to a gene: 5. Germline values: CDR1 MGHRA, CDR2 YSYEKL. Here the CDR3 DNA reads TGCGCCAGCAGCCAAGATTACAGGGGCCTCAATCAGCCCCAGCATTTT. This encodes CASSQDYRGLNQPQHF.

This clone was counted a few times. The chain has TRBV2 and TRBJ2-2; 10 nucleotides line up with TRBD1. Germline loops: CDR1 SNHLY, CDR2 FYNNEI. The V and J ends lost 7 bases and 2 bases, in that order; junction bases with no gene match: 10. CDR3 length equals 17 residues. CDR3 sequence (DNA): TGTGCCAGCAAGGGACAGGGGTCTAACCTAAACACCGGGGAGCTGTTTTTT. It yields the protein CASKGQGSNLNTGELFF. The whole variable domain, remainder taken from reference TRBV2 and TRBJ2-2, is EPEVTQTPSHQVTQMGQEVILRCVPISNHLYFYWYRQILGQKVEFLVSFYNNEISEKSEIFDDQFSVERPDGSNFTLKIRSTKLEDSAMYFCASKGQGSNLNTGELFFGEGSRLTVL.

The V gene is TRBV12-3 or TRBV12-4, the J gene TRBJ2-2, with D maybe TRBD1 (5 bases). Trimming pared 6 bases from V and 8 bases from J, leaving 10 bases between. The CDR3 has 12 residues. CDR3: CASRSRGGELFF. In nucleotides, the CDR3 is TGTGCCAGCAGATCTAGGGGAGGGGAGCTGTTTTTT.

For this clone: The sample has other DNA sequences that encode this CDR3 too. The chain joins TRBV7-9 to TRBJ2-5, with 8 nucleotides matching TRBD2. The CDR3 extends over 14 amino acids. V lost 3 bases and J lost 0; bases outside the gene matches: 0. CDR1 is SEHNR and CDR2 is FQNEAQ in the germline V gene (reference sequence). DNA of the CDR3: TGTGCCAGCAGCTTTAGCGGGAACCAAGAGACCCAGTACTTC. This codes for CASSFSGNQETQYF.

This clone has just one count. This chain links TRBV9 with TRBJ2-1; 8 bases are shared with TRBD2. V was pared by 0 bases and J by 5 bases, with 10 bases of the junction left unmatched. The V gene's germline CDR1 is SGDLS and CDR2 YYNGEE. The CDR3 covers 17 residues. The CDR3 DNA is TGTGCCAGCAGCGTAGGATGGGGCAGCGGGAGCGACAATGAGCAGTTCTTC. Encoded protein: CASSVGWGSGSDNEQFF. Based on the CDR3 plus reference TRBV9 and TRBJ2-1, the full variable domain is DSGVTQTPKHLITATGQRVTLRCSPRSGDLSVYWYQQSLDQGLQFLIQYYNGEERAKGNILERFSAQQFPDLHSELNLSSLELGDSALYFCASSVGWGSGSDNEQFFGPGTRLTVL.

The chain carries TRBV19 and TRBJ2-7, with 8 bases fitting TRBD1. This CDR3 has 15 amino acids. V shed 3 bases and J 2 bases; nucleotides not matched to a gene: 6. Germline values: CDR1 LNHDA, CDR2 SQIVND (reference sequence). The CDR3 spells CASSMLGTGAYEQYF. The DNA for the CDR3 is TGTGCCAGTAGTATGCTCGGGACAGGAGCCTACGAGCAGTACTTC.

The V gene is TRBV12-3 or TRBV12-4, the J gene TRBJ2-1, with D hard to call. The CDR3 covers 12 residues. With 6 bases removed from V and 4 bases from J, the gap between germline ends came to 7 bases. The CDR3 DNA is TGTGCCAGCAGGTTCGGTTACAATGAGCAGTTCTTC. Encoded protein: CASRFGYNEQFF.